These T cell receptor beta chains were read from a single sample in a study of identical twins. One entry per CDR3 protein, called by TCRdb with MiXCR from the 5' RACE reads. The sample shows around 1.7 million distinct CDR3 sequences, less than 40% of them seen only once. Sequenced: cord blood. These receptors were taken from a newborn girl in good health. The CDR3 runs from the conserved cysteine through the conserved F or W. The listing skips clone size in some rows; elsewhere it reads once, few, many or a size class.

V	J	size	CDR3
TRBV4-1	TRBJ2-1	few	CASSHGASGAYNEQFF
TRBV5-1	TRBJ2-3	.	CASSLGQGNADTRYF
TRBV19	TRBJ2-7	.	CASSGRTRTYEQYF
TRBV5-1	TRBJ2-3	few	CASRAHTDTQYF
TRBV11-2	TRBJ1-2	.	CASRALWQGDGYTF
TRBV20-1	TRBJ2-7	few	CSAIRQGNSYEQYF
TRBV2	TRBJ2-7	.	CASSEGGQGAYEQYF
TRBV11-1	TRBJ2-5	few	CASSRQGVGEQYF
TRBV5-4	TRBJ2-1	.	CASSPVAGSSYNEQFF
TRBV7-9	TRBJ2-7	few	CASSETGFSYEQYF
TRBV20-1	TRBJ1-5	.	CSARLRDPNQPQHF
TRBV12-3/TRBV12-4	TRBJ2-1	.	CASSLRANRVHEQFF
TRBV13	TRBJ2-2	.	CASSLSDRANTGELFF
TRBV10-3	TRBJ2-5	.	CAIRAGYQETQYF
TRBV27	TRBJ2-1	.	CASSLFQGGEQFF
TRBV4-1	TRBJ2-3	.	CASSSYRAATDTQYF
TRBV7-9	TRBJ2-4	few	CASSLSWDSHGLAKNIQYF
TRBV11-2	TRBJ1-2	.	CASSFRAGNYGYTF
TRBV29-1	TRBJ1-1	.	CSSRTVNTEAFF
TRBV24-1	TRBJ2-5	few	CATSDSGTGGSETQYF
TRBV5-5	TRBJ1-5	few	CASSSRESNQPQHF
TRBV13	TRBJ2-1	.	CASSLDGVNEQFF
TRBV29-1	TRBJ2-1	few	CSLSTLTGGQFF
TRBV18	TRBJ2-1	.	CASSPATGSYNEQFF
TRBV20-1	TRBJ1-2	.	CSARTGQSYSYTF
TRBV12-3/TRBV12-4	TRBJ2-7	few	CASSLPRENLYEQYF
TRBV10-3	TRBJ1-5	.	CAISDQGGQPQHF
TRBV28	TRBJ2-2	.	CASSLQKSPRDRVSGELFF
TRBV20-1	TRBJ2-1	few	CSAERRVRNEQFF
TRBV6-1	TRBJ2-1	.	CASNSLAGVSNEQFF
TRBV5-1	TRBJ2-5	many	CASSLVKVQETQYF
TRBV6-2/TRBV6-3	TRBJ1-2	.	CASSYGGAYGYTF
TRBV9	TRBJ1-1	few	CASSVGRTNTEAFF
TRBV5-1	TRBJ2-1	many	CASSLQGGGYNEQFF